This is a list of T cell receptor beta chains from one sample in a study of patients and donors after allogeneic stem cell transplantation. TCRdb re-analysed the RT-PCR reads in MiXCR, keeping a single row per CDR3 protein. This table holds about a million distinct CDR3 sequences, approximately 18% found once. Sequenced sample: blood, either unsorted or a sorted T cell fraction (not recorded which). These receptor sequences come from a human donor who was either an allogeneic HSCT recipient or a stem cell or donor lymphocyte infusion donor (not recorded which). It is not recorded whose cells these are; they may come from a transplant donor. CDR3s include the opening cysteine and the closing phenylalanine or tryptophan. A D gene is named only where the DNA matches it firmly. Expanded clones get a size class; other rows say once, few or many, or leave the size out.

>14|TRBJ2-2|TRBD1|.|TRBV25-1
TGTGCCAGCACTAACAGGGGGAACACCGGGGAGCTGTTTTTT
CASTNRGNTGELFF
>14|TRBJ2-7|TRBD1|.|TRBV5-6
TGTGCCAGCAGCATCAGGGGGCGAACTGGCGAGCAGTACTTC
CASSIRGRTGEQYF
>14|TRBJ2-2|.|.|TRBV7-3
TGTGCCAGCAGCACCAGGGGGAACACCGGGGAGCTGTTTTTT
CASSTRGNTGELFF
>14|TRBJ2-7|TRBD1|.|TRBV27
TGTGCCAGCAGTCCCGGGACAGTCTTCTACGAGCAGTACTTC
CASSPGTVFYEQYF
>16|TRBJ2-7|.|.|TRBV7-6
TGTGCCAGCAGCTTAGCTTCACGGGGCAGGGCCTACGAGCAGTACTTC
CASSLASRGRAYEQYF
>13|TRBJ2-1|.|.|TRBV20-1
TGCAGTGCCCCGGACTTCTCCTACAATGAGCAGTTCTTC
CSAPDFSYNEQFF
>12|TRBJ2-3|.|many|TRBV9
TGTGCCAGCAGCGTGTACAGCGATACGCAGTATTTT
CASSVYSDTQYF
>16|TRBJ1-1|TRBD1|many|TRBV4-2
TGTGCCAGCAGCCAAGTCAGGGGGCCCATGAACACTGAAGCTTTCTTT
CASSQVRGPMNTEAFF
>15|TRBJ2-3|TRBD2|few|TRBV7-9
TGTGCCAGCAGCGACCGGGGGGAGGCCGCAGATACGCAGTATTTT
CASSDRGEAADTQYF
>13|TRBJ2-1|.|many|TRBV12-3/TRBV12-4
TGTGCCAGCAGGGACACAGGGTACAATGAGCAGTTCTTC
CASRDTGYNEQFF
>15|TRBJ2-2|.|.|TRBV29-1
TGCAGCGTTGAAGCAGTGCAGGGTAGAACCGGGGAGCTGTTTTTT
CSVEAVQGRTGELFF
>15|TRBJ2-3|.|few|TRBV20-1
TGCAGTGCTAGGGTCCCCGGGGGGCTAACAGATACGCAGTATTTT
CSARVPGGLTDTQYF
>16|TRBJ2-2|TRBD2|.|TRBV9
TGTGCCAGCAGCGCCATCTCTAGCGGGGAGGGCGGGGAGCTGTTTTTT
CASSAISSGEGGELFF
>16|TRBJ2-5|TRBD1|few|TRBV12-3/TRBV12-4
TGTGCCAGCAGCCCGACGGGGACAGGGGTAACGGAGACCCAGTACTTC
CASSPTGTGVTETQYF
>15|TRBJ1-6|TRBD1|.|TRBV5-1
TGCGCCAGCAGCTTGGTATTTGACAGGGGCTCACCCCTCCACTTT
CASSLVFDRGSPLHF
>15|TRBJ2-2|.|few|TRBV9
TGTGCCAGCAGCGTAAGGGGCTCGAACACCGGGGAGCTGTTTTTT
CASSVRGSNTGELFF
>12|TRBJ1-2|.|few|TRBV29-1
TGCAGCGTAAATGACCCTCCCGTCGGCTACACCTTC
CSVNDPPVGYTF
>13|TRBJ2-7|.|many|TRBV12-3/TRBV12-4
TGTGCCAGCAGTCCCTTAAGCGGCTACGAGCAGTACTTC
CASSPLSGYEQYF
>14|TRBJ1-3|.|many|TRBV28
TGTGCCAGCAGTCCTCCGGGCAGCGGAAACACCATATATTTT
CASSPPGSGNTIYF
>16|TRBJ2-3|.|.|TRBV7-3
TGTGCCAGCAGCCCCGGATCAAAAAAGGGCACAGATACGCAGTATTTT
CASSPGSKKGTDTQYF
>16|TRBJ2-1|TRBD2|few|TRBV20-1
TGCAGTGCTAGGCCCGTGGGCGGGAGTCCCCACAATGAGCAGTTCTTC
CSARPVGGSPHNEQFF
>15|TRBJ1-1|TRBD1|.|TRBV5-1
TGCGCCAGCAGCCGGGGACAGAATCTGAACACTGAAGCTTTCTTT
CASSRGQNLNTEAFF
>15|TRBJ2-1|TRBD2|.|TRBV30
TGTGCCTGGAGACTCGGGACTAGTGTGTACAATGAGCAGTTCTTC
CAWRLGTSVYNEQFF
>14|TRBJ1-1|.|.|TRBV2
TGTGCCAGTCAACCCAGTAGTATGAACACTGAAGCTTTCTTT
CASQPSSMNTEAFF
>16|TRBJ1-1|.|.|TRBV5-6
TGTGCCAGCAGCGCAAGTGGGGGGATCCGAGCCACTGAAGCTTTCTTT
CASSASGGIRATEAFF
>15|TRBJ2-5|TRBD2|few|TRBV7-2
TGTGCCAGCAGCTCCGGAGGGACTAGCGGGGAGACCCAGTACTTC
CASSSGGTSGETQYF
>15|TRBJ2-7|TRBD1|few|TRBV12-3/TRBV12-4
TGTGCCAGCACCTACACGGCTGGACAGGGCTACGAGCAGTACTTC
CASTYTAGQGYEQYF
>13|TRBJ1-2|.|.|TRBV10-3
TGTGCCATCAGTGAGTCGGACCAAGGTGGCTACACCTTC
CAISESDQGGYTF
>14|TRBJ1-5|.|.|TRBV20-1
TGCAGTGCCGCGGACAGCAATAGCAATCAGCCCCAGCATTTT
CSAADSNSNQPQHF
>13|TRBJ1-2|TRBD1|few|TRBV20-1
TGCAGTGCTAGTGGACAGGGTAGCTATGGCTACACCTTC
CSASGQGSYGYTF
>16|TRBJ1-1|.|.|TRBV12-3/TRBV12-4
TGTGCCAGCAGTTTTTTTTCGTGGGGGCGCGGTCCTGAAGCTTTCTTT
CASSFFSWGRGPEAFF
>16|TRBJ2-2|.|many|TRBV4-1
TGCGCCAGCAGCCAAGATCCTGGCAGGAACACCGGGGAGCTGTTTTTT
CASSQDPGRNTGELFF
>16|TRBJ1-2|.|few|TRBV10-3
TGTGCCATCAGTGAGAGCGCGGGACGGCTGAACTATGGCTACACCTTC
CAISESAGRLNYGYTF
>16|TRBJ2-1|.|.|TRBV6-5
TGTGCCAGCAGTTTTACGGGACTCCCGTCCTACAATGAGCAGTTCTTC
CASSFTGLPSYNEQFF
>15|TRBJ2-1|TRBD2|.|TRBV30
TGTGCCTGGACCACAAGCGGGGGCCCCTACAATGAGCAGTTCTTC
CAWTTSGGPYNEQFF
>15|TRBJ2-2|TRBD2|.|TRBV5-1
TGCGCCAGCAGTGCGACTAGCGCGAACACCGGGGAGCTGTTTTTT
CASSATSANTGELFF
>15|TRBJ2-2|TRBD1|many|TRBV29-1
TGCAGCGTTGAGGCACAGGGGGCGAACACCGGGGAGCTGTTTTTT
CSVEAQGANTGELFF
>14|TRBJ1-5|.|few|TRBV6-5
TGTGCCAGCAGTTACAACGGGAAGAATCAGCCCCAGCATTTT
CASSYNGKNQPQHF
>18|TRBJ2-2|.|.|TRBV12-3/TRBV12-4
TGTGCCAGCAGCCCGATTCCCACAGACGTCTGGGACACCGGGGAGCTGTTTTTT
CASSPIPTDVWDTGELFF
>12|TRBJ2-1|TRBD1|many|TRBV29-1
TGCAGCGTTACGACAGGGATCAATGAGCAGTTCTTC
CSVTTGINEQFF
>15|TRBJ1-1|.|few|TRBV27
TGTGCCAGCAGTTTCGCGGACAGATCGAACACTGAAGCTTTCTTT
CASSFADRSNTEAFF
>15|TRBJ2-7|.|.|TRBV6-1
TGTGCCAGCAGTCCTTCGAAAGCTTCCTTCTACGAGCAGTACTTC
CASSPSKASFYEQYF
>12|TRBJ1-3|.|.|TRBV6-5
TGTGTCGCGATTAGCTCTGGAAACACCATATATTTT
CVAISSGNTIYF
>15|TRBJ2-3|.|.|TRBV20-1
TGCAGTGCTAGAGACATTAGAGGGTCCACAGATACGCAGTATTTT
CSARDIRGSTDTQYF
>14|TRBJ1-4|.|few|TRBV5-1
TGCGCCAGCAGCCGATTACACCCTAATGAAAAACTGTTTTTT
CASSRLHPNEKLFF
>13|TRBJ2-3|.|.|TRBV2
TGTGCCAGCCGCACCTTCCTCACAGATACGCAGTATTTT
CASRTFLTDTQYF
>14|TRBJ1-1|.|.|TRBV5-1
TGCGCCAGCGCCCGGACAGCCCTGAACACTGAAGCTTTCTTT
CASARTALNTEAFF
>17|TRBJ2-3|TRBD2|.|TRBV4-2
TGTGCCAGCAGCCAATCGGGACTAGCGGGAGAGGCAGATACGCAGTATTTT
CASSQSGLAGEADTQYF
>15|TRBJ2-7|.|many|TRBV12-3/TRBV12-4
TGTGCCAGCAGTTTCATCGGGTCTGGGGACTACGAGCAGTACTTC
CASSFIGSGDYEQYF